This section outlines one TCR beta chain sequence together with its context. Antigen: not known. Treatment: roughly ten-day PBMC culture with coronavirus spike peptide pools or control peptides (ViraFEST assay). Around 2 million PBMCs per well were cultured with 9 to 10 IU/ml IL-2 and 8.5 to 10 ug/ml peptide pools. From germline, CDR1 is SGHAT and CDR2 FQNNGV. After removal of 4 bases from V and 0 bases from J, the junction contained 5 bases not matched to a gene. The CDR3 extends over 15 amino acids. This sample was taken from a study of vaccination and CD4 T cells after COVID-19. The assay that was used to sequence DNA from cultured CD4+ T cells was the Oncomine TCR Beta short-read assay. Each CDR3 protein gets one entry after TCRdb re-called the PCR reads with MiXCR. The sample yields just under 20,000 distinct CDR3 sequences, approximately 42% seen once.

Sequenced material: CD4+ T cells from blood, cultured in vitro, taken before SARS-CoV-2 vaccination. The sequence came from a human donor who received a COVID-19 vaccine. V gene TRBV11-2 combines with J gene TRBJ1-1; 7 bases fit TRBD1. The DNA of the CDR3 is TGTGCCAGCAGCTCAGGGGGACTCTTGAACACTGAAGCTTTCTTT. This sequence encodes CASSSGGLLNTEAFF.